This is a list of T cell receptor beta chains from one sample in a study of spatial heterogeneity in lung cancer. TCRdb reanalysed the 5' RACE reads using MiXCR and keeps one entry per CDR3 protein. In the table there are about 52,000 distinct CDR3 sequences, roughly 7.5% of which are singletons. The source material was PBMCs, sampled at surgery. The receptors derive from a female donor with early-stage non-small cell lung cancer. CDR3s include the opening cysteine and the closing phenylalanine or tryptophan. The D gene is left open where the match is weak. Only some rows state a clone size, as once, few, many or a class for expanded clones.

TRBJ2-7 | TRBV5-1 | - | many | CASSYLPGHAGEQYF | TGCGCCAGCAGCTATCTCCCCGGACACGCTGGGGAGCAGTACTTC
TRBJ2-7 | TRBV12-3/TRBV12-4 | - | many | CASSLAVLGAYEQYF | TGTGCCAGCAGTTTAGCCGTACTAGGGGCTTACGAGCAGTACTTC
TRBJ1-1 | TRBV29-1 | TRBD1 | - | CSATHRGRSGSDLGKAFF | TGCAGCGCCACTCACAGGGGGCGGTCGGGCTCGGACCTTGGAAAAGCTTTCTTT
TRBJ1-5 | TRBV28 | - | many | CASSWAGKPQHF | TGTGCCAGCAGTTGGGCGGGTAAGCCCCAGCATTTT
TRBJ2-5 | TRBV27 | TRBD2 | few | CASRPFLGPGEGTQYF | TGTGCCAGCAGACCCTTCCTGGGACCGGGGGAGGGGACCCAGTACTTC
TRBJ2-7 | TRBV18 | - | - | CASSPAGGGSYEQYF | TGTGCCAGCTCACCAGCAGGGGGGGGTTCCTACGAGCAGTACTTC
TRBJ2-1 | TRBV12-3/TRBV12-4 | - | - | CASSLLETAEQFF | TGTGCCAGCAGTTTACTAGAGACTGCTGAGCAGTTCTTC
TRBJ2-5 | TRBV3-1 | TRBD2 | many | CASSRAGGQETQYF | TGTGCCAGCAGCCGAGCGGGGGGACAAGAGACCCAGTACTTC
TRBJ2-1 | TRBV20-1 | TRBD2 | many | CSAERTSGENLLFF | TGCAGTGCTGAGAGGACTAGCGGGGAAAATCTTCTGTTCTTC
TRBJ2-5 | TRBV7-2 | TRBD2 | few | CASSTQGLAEETQYF | TGTGCCAGCAGCACGCAGGGACTAGCGGAAGAGACCCAGTACTTC
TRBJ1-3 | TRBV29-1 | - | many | CSVEELTGNTIYF | TGCAGCGTTGAAGAACTTACTGGAAACACCATATATTTT
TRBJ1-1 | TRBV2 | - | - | CASILERGTEAFF | TGTGCCAGCATCCTAGAAAGGGGCACTGAAGCTTTCTTT
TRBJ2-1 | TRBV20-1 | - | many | CSARTGVYNEQFF | TGCAGTGCAAGGACTGGAGTCTACAATGAGCAGTTCTTC
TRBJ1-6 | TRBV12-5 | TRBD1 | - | CASSGQDNSPLHF | TGTGCTAGTTCCGGACAGGATAATTCACCCCTCCACTTT
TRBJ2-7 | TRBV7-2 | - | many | CASSLAGGWDSSYEQYF | TGTGCCAGCAGCTTAGCGGGGGGGTGGGACAGCTCCTACGAGCAGTACTTC